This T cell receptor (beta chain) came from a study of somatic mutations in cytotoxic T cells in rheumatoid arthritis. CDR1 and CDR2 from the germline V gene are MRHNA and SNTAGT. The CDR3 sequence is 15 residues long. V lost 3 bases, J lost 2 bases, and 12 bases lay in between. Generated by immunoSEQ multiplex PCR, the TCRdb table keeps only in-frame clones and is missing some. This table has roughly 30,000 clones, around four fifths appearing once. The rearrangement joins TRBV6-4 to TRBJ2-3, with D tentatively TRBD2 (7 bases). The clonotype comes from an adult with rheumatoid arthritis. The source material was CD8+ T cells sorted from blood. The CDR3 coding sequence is TGTGCCAGCAGTGAGGGGGGGGCCCACACAGATACGCAGTATTTT. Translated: CASSEGGAHTDTQYF.